This TCR beta chain comes out of a study of cytomegalovirus exposure and HLA in healthy donors. In the study overall: Roughly 180 million T cells yielded 90 million to 130 million unique TCR beta sequences, as an earlier analysis found.

Germline V CDR1 and CDR2: SGHTS, YDEGEE. V was pared by 0 bases and J by 5 bases, with 5 bases of the junction left unmatched. The CDR3 has 15 amino acids. Findings and limits, study-wide: Rarity held for most TCR sequences, but there were some public TCRs that occurred in many donors.

The PCR used 60 Vbeta and 13 Jbeta primers. The repertoire was sequenced with immunoSEQ multiplex PCR; TCRdb's copy has only in-frame clones and lacks some. The sample consists of approximately 89,000 clones, over 60% of them appearing once. A single count supports this clone. What it binds is unknown. The source of this sequence is a man aged 25 to 40 in good health and CMV-seronegative. This chain links TRBV5-8 with TRBJ2-1; 7 bases are shared with TRBD2. The sequenced sample was PBMCs. The CDR3 sequence is CASSLGLAENNEQFF. For the CDR3, the DNA is TGTGCCAGCAGCTTGGGCCTAGCGGAGAACAATGAGCAGTTCTTC.